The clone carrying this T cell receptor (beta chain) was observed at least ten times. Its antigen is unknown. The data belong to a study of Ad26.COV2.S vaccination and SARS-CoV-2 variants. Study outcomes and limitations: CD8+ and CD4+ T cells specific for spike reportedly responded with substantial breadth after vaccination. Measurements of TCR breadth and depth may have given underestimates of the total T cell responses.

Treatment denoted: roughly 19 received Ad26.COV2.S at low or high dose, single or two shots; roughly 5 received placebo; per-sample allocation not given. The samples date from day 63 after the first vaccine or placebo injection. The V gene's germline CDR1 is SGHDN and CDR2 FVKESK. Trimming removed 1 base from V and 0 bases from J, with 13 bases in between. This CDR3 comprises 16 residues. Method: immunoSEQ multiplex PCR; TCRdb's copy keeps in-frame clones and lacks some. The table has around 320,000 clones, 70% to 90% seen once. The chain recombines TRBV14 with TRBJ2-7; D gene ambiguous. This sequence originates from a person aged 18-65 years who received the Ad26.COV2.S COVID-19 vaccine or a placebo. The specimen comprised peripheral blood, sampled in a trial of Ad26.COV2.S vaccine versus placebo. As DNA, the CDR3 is TGTGCCAGCAGCCAAGGTTGGCCTCGTAGCTCCTACGAGCAGTACTTC. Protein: CASSQGWPRSSYEQYF.